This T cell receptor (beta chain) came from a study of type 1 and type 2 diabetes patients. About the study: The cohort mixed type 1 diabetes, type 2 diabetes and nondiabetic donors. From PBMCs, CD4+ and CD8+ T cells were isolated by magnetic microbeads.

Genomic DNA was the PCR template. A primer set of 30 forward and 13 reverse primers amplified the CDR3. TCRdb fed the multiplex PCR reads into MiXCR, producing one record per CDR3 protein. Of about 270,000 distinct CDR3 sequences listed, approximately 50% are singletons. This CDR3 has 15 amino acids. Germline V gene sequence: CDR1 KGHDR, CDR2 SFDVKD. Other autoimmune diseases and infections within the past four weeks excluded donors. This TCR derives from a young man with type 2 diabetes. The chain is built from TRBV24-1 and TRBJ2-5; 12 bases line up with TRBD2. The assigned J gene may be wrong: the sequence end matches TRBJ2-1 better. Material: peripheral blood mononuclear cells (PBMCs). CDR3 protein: CASLRASGGGSEQFF. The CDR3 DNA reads TGTGCCAGCCTGCGAGCTAGCGGGGGGGGTAGTGAGCAGTTCTTC.